This T cell receptor (beta chain) originates from a study of cytomegalovirus exposure and HLA in healthy donors (dated 2017 in TCRdb). The study in broad terms: According to an earlier analysis of 587 of the donors, 150 million to 200 million T cells yielded 117 million unique TCR beta sequences and approximately 300 Gb of sequence data. An early release that covered several hundred HLA-typed donors contained approximately 300 gigabases of sequencing data and some 87 million unique TCR sequences. Of the 300 to 400 genotyped donors, around 81% fell in the genetic ancestry cluster associated with self-reported Caucasian donors. The study aimed to test whether signatures of past pathogen exposure could be identified by cataloging public T cell receptors. The study used immunosequencing to profile the T cell repertoires of 670 or so subjects and linked those repertoires to cytomegalovirus serostatus. In addition to the first cohort of hundreds of subjects, a separate validation cohort of over 90 different subjects was used. High-throughput TCR immunosequencing, statistical association of individual TCRs with disease status, and machine learning were combined to predict cytomegalovirus infection status. A later analysis re-analyzed previously published TCR beta repertoires from about 600 donors and added high-resolution HLA genotyping to study TCR occurrence patterns. The later analysis used no new phenotypic data to find candidate immune exposures, relying instead on TCR beta sequences and their occurrence across donors. To decide whether each TCR beta V gene segment behaved as functional or pseudogenic, an earlier analysis of approximately 600 of the donors relied on high-throughput TCR beta sequencing. Donor age, sex, ethnicity and CMV serostatus were collected together with the repertoire data. In a later genetic analysis, genome-wide SNP genotypes for about three fifths of the roughly 670 donors were used, and that subset was treated as a discovery cohort. All discovery cohort repertoires had been generated on a single sequencing platform. HLA typing covered class I and class II loci at four-digit resolution. Typing coverage differed by locus: A, B, C, DRB1 and DQB1 were typed in roughly 620-630 donors, DQA1 in about 560, DPA1 in approximately 610, and DPB1 in 400 to 480. A handful of DR-DQ haplotypes were handled as single units for association and clustering because linkage in the cohort was strong. Across under 500 genotyped donors of the cohort, an average of approximately 240,000 unique TCR beta nucleotide sequences per donor were sequenced, and roughly 20% of those sequences were non-productive. Broader findings and caveats from the paper: The classifier was reported to diagnose cytomegalovirus status with high specificity and sensitivity in both the original and validation cohorts. A later genetic analysis reported fewer N-insertions in productive TCRs among donors in an Asian-associated ancestry cluster than the roughly 700-donor mean. For the cohort, immune exposure information was limited to CMV serostatus. V-gene and J-gene trimming of TCR beta chains was associated with a missense DCLRE1C variant in a later genetic analysis, and the association was replicated in an independent cohort. A further reported finding was that TCR beta sequences accurately predicted the HLA-A and HLA-B alleles for most subjects in the first cohort. When HLA alleles, especially DR and DQ, strongly co-occurred, attributing TCR associations to individual alleles was difficult. The cohort was sequenced for TCR beta chains only, and without alpha or paired-chain data the features that could be detected were limited. In an earlier analysis of some 500 of the donors, most TCR beta V segments appeared in productive rearrangements about 90% or about 30% of the time, broadly matching IMGT annotations. A group of highly shared sequence variants was considered likely to be a technical artifact of the sequencing pipeline. In a later analysis, several top co-occurrence clusters were reported to appear linked to parvovirus B19, influenza, CMV and Epstein-Barr virus. Compared with equally common non-associated chains, HLA-associated TCR beta chains in a later analysis were more clonally expanded and had lower generation probabilities. HLA typing was unavailable for some donors at each locus, so association tests used only the typed subset. Most TCR sequences were seen in very few donors, while some public TCRs were found in many individuals. Correlated functional status among segregating V segments might reflect linkage disequilibrium, but an unknown experimental factor could not be ruled out. In vitro tests confirmed that a few of the cytomegalovirus-associated TCR beta chains recognize cytomegalovirus antigens. The presence/absence analyses assumed that sequencing depth was roughly uniform across donors, and that assumption may not be true. The authors suggested that the approach could potentially be extended to other disease states and immunological phenotypes. A later analysis found that TCR association rates varied across HLA loci, with DRB1 alleles showing the most associated TCRs and HLA-C alleles the fewest. A later analysis associated 15,000 or so TCR beta sequences with specific HLA alleles at a false discovery rate of 0.05. The earlier analysis of about 600 of the donors excluded over 15 rarely observed V segments, including chromosome 9 orphons, because counts were too low. In the study, approximately 160 TCR beta chains were listed as associated with cytomegalovirus. A later analysis found that most CMV-associated TCR beta chains appeared HLA-restricted, with HLA associations seemingly driven largely by CMV exposure.

In total, roughly 670 healthy bone marrow donors made up the cohort. Cohort members were all nominally healthy when sampled, although unrecorded immune exposures were likely present. The donor tested CMV seronegative and was one of the 352 seronegative cohort members. A peripheral blood sample was provided by each donor, and peripheral blood mononuclear cells were used for TCR beta sequencing. The Qiagen DNeasy Blood Extraction Kit was used to extract genomic DNA from the blood cell samples. About this clone: Its antigen is not yet known. No base qualities exist here, and no much larger clone lies one base off it.

Library method: the immunoSEQ multiplex PCR assay. For the multiplex PCR, a mixture combining 60 forward primers for TCR Vbeta segments and 13 reverse primers for TCR Jbeta segments was used. The CDR3 region of rearranged TCR beta genes was amplified from genomic DNA by a multiplex PCR assay. The Illumina HiSeq System was used to sequence the amplified TCR beta libraries as 87-base-pair reads. The study's own analysis went as follows. Across the 666 repertoires, a later analysis counted some 81 million unique TCR beta chains, roughly 11 million of which were shared by at least two donors. Raw reads were error-corrected and collapsed into unique sequences by a nearest-neighbor algorithm in which closely related sequences were merged to remove PCR and sequencing errors. Alignment of CDR3 sequences to IMGT reference sequences was used to assign V, D and J gene segments. For a sequence to be retained, at least a six-nucleotide match to both a V gene segment and a J gene segment was required. Rearrangements were called productive when the CDR3 lacked stop codons and stayed in frame with V and J; all others were non-productive. CDR3 was defined according to IMGT convention as the region running from the second conserved V-encoded cysteine to the conserved J-encoded phenylalanine. Sequences without an unambiguous match to a single V gene segment were excluded from the earlier analysis of about 630 of the donors. An earlier analysis of over 450 of the donors classified V segments as functional when productive rearrangements were above 56.7% and as segregating when the standard deviation between donors was above 5%. To diagnose cytomegalovirus status from the catalog of TCR beta chain sequences, a statistical classification framework was built. A later analysis assigned V and J genes by comparing TCR nucleotide sequences with IMGT/GENE-DB human TR gene sequences. Using the TCRdist pipeline, a later analysis assigned CDR3 sequences along with most-parsimonious VDJ recombination scenarios. In a later analysis, every TCR beta chain was defined by the combination of its CDR3 amino acid sequence and its V-gene family, and reads without a unique V-gene family were dropped. As a way to deal with suspected cross-contamination and a sequencing artifact, a later analysis dropped roughly 600 nucleotide sequences that were highly shared and had low generation probability. For each public chain, a later analysis derived a clonal expansion index from normalized ranks of inferred template counts within each repertoire. In a later analysis, generation probabilities were computed with a VDJ recombination model fitted to out-of-frame rearrangements, and the resulting probabilities were checked against IGoR. A later analysis scored TCR-TCR, TCR-HLA and TCR-CMV co-occurrence with hypergeometric tests, applying a repertoire-size bias correction to TCR pairs. A later analysis estimated false discovery rates by permuting HLA or CMV assignments 20 times. In a later analysis, co-occurring TCRs were grouped using DBSCAN, and TCRdist sequence similarity was added for clustering within HLA-allele-positive subsets. For co-occurrence clustering, repertoires with fewer than 30,000 or more than 120,000 public chains were excluded, along with a handful of repertoires with anomalous nucleotide sharing. TCRdb stores this immuneACCESS table with in-frame sequences only. Part of the clones is absent; in the studies checked, under half of the shortfall reflects unresolved V genes, and no reason is known for the rest. V and J calls and clone size are copied from that table; D and trimming were computed from the DNA. Within this sample are around 32,000 clones, with around 40% of them counted one time only. The top ten clonotypes cover under 2% of the sample.

Sequencing input: PBMCs. This clonotype was sampled from a woman between 45 and 65 years old in good health and CMV-seronegative.

CDR3 protein: CASSTGTSSSYEQYF. The DNA is as follows: TGTGCCAGCAGCACCGGGACTAGCAGCTCCTACGAGCAGTACTTC. Rearrangement joined TRBV5-4 to TRBJ2-7; 9 bases in the middle match TRBD2. Including cysteine and phenylalanine, the CDR3 has 15 amino acids. The only DNA kept is the CDR3, 45 bases in frame from the first base. CDR1 and CDR2 were assigned from the germline V gene (reference sequence) as SGHNT and YYREEE. The germline V end is reduced by 4 bases and the J end by 0 bases; junction bases left unmatched: 5.